One and the same sample provided the 7 T cell receptor beta chains below, sequenced in a study of T-cell memory formation after mild COVID-19. In TCRdb, the 5' RACE reads were re-called with MiXCR into one record per CDR3 protein. Of about 430,000 distinct CDR3 sequences listed, about a sixth are singletons. The sample taken for sequencing was PBMCs or a T cell subset sorted from them (not recorded which). The receptors shown here come from a man aged 18 to 30 who had mild COVID-19 (a few samples of this study predate the infection). Cell type and time point are not known.

The chain uses TRBV9 and TRBJ2-2; 8 bases map to TRBD2. Germline loops: CDR1 SGDLS, CDR2 YYNGEE. The CDR3 covers 16 residues. The J segment lost 3 bases and the V segment lost 1 base, leaving 5 bases of the junction unmatched. Here the CDR3 reads CASSVRGGLYTGELFF. In nucleotides, the CDR3 is TGTGCCAGCAGCGTACGCGGGGGGCTCTACACCGGGGAGCTGTTTTTT.

This clonotype has a handful of counts. The genes are TRBV3-1 and TRBJ2-4; 8 bases fit TRBD2. V shed 3 bases and J 5 bases; nucleotides not matched to a gene: 3. CDR3 length equals 14 residues. Germline V gene sequence: CDR1 LGHDT, CDR2 YNNKEL (reference sequence). CDR3 sequence reads: CASSHTSGENIQYF. CDR3 bases: TGTGCCAGCAGCCACACTAGCGGTGAAAACATTCAGTACTTC.

This clonotype was observed a handful of times. The rearrangement links TRBV28 to TRBJ1-5; D gene unclear. The CDR3 runs to 16 residues. The V gene lost 1 base and the J gene lost 9 bases, with 19 bases spanning the gap. CDR1 is MDHEN, CDR2 SYDVKM, per germline. This CDR3 is CASSLSTGVVVMPQHF. Written as DNA, the CDR3 is TGTGCCAGCAGTTTATCGACCGGCGTCGTAGTCATGCCCCAGCATTTT.

This clonotype was recorded a few times. The chain couples TRBV18 to TRBJ1-1; possibly TRBD1 for D (6 bases). The CDR3 is 12 amino acids. The germline V gene encodes CDR1 KGHSH and CDR2 LQKENI. V was cut by 5 bases and J by 6 bases, with 10 bases left in between. The CDR3 here is CASSSGQSEAFF. The CDR3 nucleotides are TGTGCCAGCTCATCCGGACAGTCTGAAGCTTTCTTT.

The V call is TRBV5-1, the J call TRBJ1-4; D unresolved. Per the germline V gene, CDR1 is SGHRS and CDR2 is YFSETQ. Trimming stripped 3 bases from V and 6 bases from J, with 12 bases between. This CDR3 comprises 14 residues. CDR3 bases: TGCGCCAGCAGCTACTTCGGGTCGGATGAAAAACTGTTTTTT. Protein product: CASSYFGSDEKLFF.

The table lists this clonotype with a few counts. The chain recombines TRBV5-1 with TRBJ2-1, with TRBD2 matching over 8 bases. Trimming at V came to 0 bases and at J to 5 bases, leaving 4 bases not matched to a gene. CDR3 length: 15 amino acids. CDR1 and CDR2 (germline): SGHRS, YFSETQ. The CDR3 sequence: CASSLVAGHDNEQFF. CDR3 in DNA: TGCGCCAGCAGCTTGGTAGCGGGGCATGACAATGAGCAGTTCTTC.

The chain is built from TRBV6-2 or TRBV6-3 and TRBJ2-1; 14 nucleotides align to TRBD2. The CDR3 is 18 amino acids. Germline loops: CDR1 MNHEY, CDR2 SVGEGT. Trimming cost V 6 bases and J 2 bases; bases outside gene matches: 9. The DNA for the CDR3 is TGTGCCAGCAGATCACGGACTAGCGGGGGGCCCCCCTACAATGAGCAGTTCTTC. Protein product: CASRSRTSGGPPYNEQFF.